These 14 T cell receptor beta chains share one sample of origin, sequenced in a study of identifying expanded T cells in peripheral blood. The data were produced by immunoSEQ multiplex PCR, yet TCRdb's version contains in-frame clones alone and is incomplete. Of approximately 80,000 clones listed, approximately 85% are singletons. Specimen: blood. Receptor source: a person aged 18 to 69 in good health.

V gene TRBV18 combines with J gene TRBJ2-5, with no clear D. The CDR3 contains 14 residues. V was clipped by 1 base and J by 2 bases, with 8 bases between them. Germline V gene data show CDR1 as KGHSH and CDR2 as LQKENI. Here the CDR3 reads CASSPLSGQETQYF. The CDR3 DNA reads as TGTGCCAGCTCACCACTTTCAGGACAAGAGACCCAGTACTTC.

The chain carries TRBV2 and TRBJ2-1; no reliable D call. Between the trimmed V and J ends, which lost 1 base and 4 bases, there was a span of 5 bases. Germline CDR1 SNHLY, CDR2 FYNNEI. This CDR3 contains 13 residues. In DNA form, the CDR3 reads TGTGCCAGCAGTGAAGGGCAGTACAATGAGCAGTTCTTC. This sequence encodes CASSEGQYNEQFF.

This clone has more than one count but fewer than ten. The J gene is TRBJ2-3, the V gene TRBV7-3; D not certain. The CDR3 extends over 15 amino acids. V shed 5 bases and J shed 10 bases, with 22 bases lying between them. The germline CDR1 and CDR2 sequences are SGHTA and FQGTGA. The CDR3 here is CASSAVATDVGAQYF. CDR3 nucleotide sequence: TGTGCCAGCAGCGCCGTGGCTACAGATGTCGGTGCGCAGTATTTT.

The chain couples TRBV5-1 to TRBJ2-1; 13 positions agree with TRBD2. This CDR3 has 17 amino acids. Germline lookup yields CDR1 SGHRS and CDR2 YFSETQ. The junction had 8 bases not matched to a gene; V was cut back by 2 bases and J by 6 bases. The CDR3 DNA sequence: TGCGCCAGCAGCTTTTCCCGACTAGCGGGAGGTCTCAATGAGCAGTTCTTC. Translated: CASSFSRLAGGLNEQFF.

The V and J genes are TRBV11-2 and TRBJ2-5; D might be TRBD1 (6 bases). CDR3 length: 15 amino acids. The V end was cut by 1 base, the J end by 5 bases, with 14 bases between. CDR1 and CDR2 (germline): SGHAT, FQNNGV. As DNA, the CDR3 is TGTGCCAGCAGCTTAGGGACCGGGACACCTGAGACCCAGTACTTC. It is translated as CASSLGTGTPETQYF.

V is TRBV11-3 and J is TRBJ2-1; a weak D match, TRBD2 (6 bases). CDR1 and CDR2 (germline): SGHNT, YENEEA. CDR3 length: 14 residues. V lost 5 bases, J lost 5 bases, and 13 bases lay in between. The CDR3 spells CASSPPSANNEQFF. The CDR3 DNA follows: TGTGCCAGCAGCCCACCTAGCGCTAACAATGAGCAGTTCTTC.

This clone appeared once. V and J are TRBV27 and TRBJ2-7; D is ambiguous. Germline V gene data show CDR1 as MNHEY and CDR2 as SMNVEV (reference sequence). The CDR3 extends over 13 amino acids. Trimming stripped 2 bases from V and 4 bases from J, with 9 bases between. This CDR3 is CASSLQQNYEQYF. Written as DNA, the CDR3 is TGTGCCAGCAGTTTACAGCAGAATTACGAGCAGTACTTC.

V usage is TRBV11-3 and J usage is TRBJ2-3; D is ambiguous. The V gene lost 5 bases and the J gene lost 1 base, with 4 bases spanning the gap. CDR3 size: 12 residues. Germline assignment: CDR1 SGHNT and CDR2 YENEEA. The CDR3: CASSPGTDTQYF. Written as DNA, the CDR3 is TGTGCCAGCAGCCCGGGCACAGATACGCAGTATTTT.

In DNA, the CDR3 is TGTGCCAGTAACCCGGGACAGGGGGCCTTCCGCACCGGGGAGCTGTTTTTT. This gives the protein CASNPGQGAFRTGELFF. V is TRBV19 and J is TRBJ2-2, with 12 positions matching TRBD1. The CDR3 runs to 17 residues. Germline trimming cut 7 bases from V and 4 bases from J; bases unmatched to any gene: 10. The V gene's germline CDR1 is LNHDA and CDR2 SQIVND (reference sequence).

The chain employs TRBV13 and TRBJ2-7; TRBD1 matches at 9 bases. The J segment lost 7 bases and the V segment lost 0 bases, leaving 13 bases of the junction unmatched. Germline V CDR1 and CDR2: PRHDT, FYEKMQ (reference sequence). This CDR3 has 17 amino acids. The CDR3: CASSLGGSGDRGSEQYF. Here the CDR3 DNA reads TGTGCCAGCAGCTTAGGGGGATCCGGAGACAGGGGGTCAGAGCAGTACTTC.

This clone was observed a few times. The chain couples TRBV5-4 to TRBJ2-3; D gene ambiguous. V was pared by 0 bases and J by 2 bases, with 4 bases between. Looked up from germline, CDR1 is SGHNT and CDR2 is YYREEE (reference sequence). The CDR3 totals 13 residues. DNA of the CDR3: TGTGCCAGCAGCTTGGGCCACACAGATACGCAGTATTTT. It encodes CASSLGHTDTQYF.

The rearrangement joins TRBV7-2 to TRBJ2-7, with 10 bases that match TRBD2. CDR3 length: 13 residues. J gave up 3 bases and V 6 bases, and 2 bases lay outside the gene matches. In germline, CDR1 is SGHTA, CDR2 FQGNSA. The CDR3 DNA follows: TGTGCCAGCAGACTAGCGGGGCACTACGAGCAGTACTTC. Translating it yields CASRLAGHYEQYF.

The chain uses TRBV6-5 and TRBJ2-7; D is perhaps TRBD2 (5 bases). The germline V and J ends were trimmed by 0 bases and 6 bases, with 9 bases remaining between them. Germline values: CDR1 MNHEY, CDR2 SVGAGI. The CDR3 covers 13 residues. The DNA of the CDR3 is TGTGCCAGCAGTTACTCTGGGGAGAGCGAGCAGTACTTC. Protein: CASSYSGESEQYF.

The chain couples TRBV6-6 to TRBJ1-1, with a weak D call TRBD1 (5 bases). The CDR3 loop spans 12 amino acids. The germline gives CDR1 MNHNY, CDR2 SVGAGI (reference sequence). Trimming stripped 4 bases from V and 3 bases from J, with 6 bases between. DNA of the CDR3: TGTGCCAGCAGTTGGGGGGACACTGAAGCTTTCTTT. Residues: CASSWGDTEAFF.